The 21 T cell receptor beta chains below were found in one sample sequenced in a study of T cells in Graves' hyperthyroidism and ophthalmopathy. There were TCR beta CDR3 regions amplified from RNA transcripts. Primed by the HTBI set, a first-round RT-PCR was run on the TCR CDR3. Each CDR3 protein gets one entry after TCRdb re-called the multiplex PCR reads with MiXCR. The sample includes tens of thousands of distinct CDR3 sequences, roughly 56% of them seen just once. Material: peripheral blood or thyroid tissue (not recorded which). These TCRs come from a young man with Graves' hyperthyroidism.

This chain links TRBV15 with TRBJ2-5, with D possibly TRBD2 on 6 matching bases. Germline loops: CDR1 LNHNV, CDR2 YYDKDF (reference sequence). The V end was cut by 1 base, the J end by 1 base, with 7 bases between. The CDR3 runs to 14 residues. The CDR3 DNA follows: TGTGCCACCAGCAGAGGTAGCGGCCAAGAGACCCAGTACTTC. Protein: CATSRGSGQETQYF.

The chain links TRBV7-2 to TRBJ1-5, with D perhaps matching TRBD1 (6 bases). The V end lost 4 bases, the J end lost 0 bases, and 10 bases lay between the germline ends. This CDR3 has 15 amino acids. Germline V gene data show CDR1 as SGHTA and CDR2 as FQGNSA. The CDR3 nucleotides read TGTGCCAGCAGCTCACAGGGTTATAGCAATCAGCCCCAGCATTTT. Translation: CASSSQGYSNQPQHF.

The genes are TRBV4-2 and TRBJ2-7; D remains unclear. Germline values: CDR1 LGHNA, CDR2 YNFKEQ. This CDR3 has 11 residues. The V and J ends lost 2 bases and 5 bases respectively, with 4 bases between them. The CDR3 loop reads CASSQNHEQYF. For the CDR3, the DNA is TGTGCCAGCAGCCAAAATCACGAGCAGTACTTC.

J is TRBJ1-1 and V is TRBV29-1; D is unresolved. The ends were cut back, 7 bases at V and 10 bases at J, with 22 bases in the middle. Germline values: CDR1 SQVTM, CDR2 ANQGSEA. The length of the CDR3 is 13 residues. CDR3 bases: TGCAGCGCTTGCCTGGACGGGAGGGCTGGAGCTTTCTTT. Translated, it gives CSACLDGRAGAFF.

The CDR3 here is CATLSTGGPTEAFF. The CDR3 region has the DNA TGTGCCACCTTATCTACAGGGGGCCCGACTGAAGCTTTCTTT. The chain carries TRBV15 and TRBJ1-1, with 9 bases fitting TRBD1. The germline V gene has CDR1 LNHNV and CDR2 YYDKDF (reference sequence). Trimming took 8 bases from V and 5 from J; bases not matched to a gene: 9. The CDR3 has 14 amino acids.

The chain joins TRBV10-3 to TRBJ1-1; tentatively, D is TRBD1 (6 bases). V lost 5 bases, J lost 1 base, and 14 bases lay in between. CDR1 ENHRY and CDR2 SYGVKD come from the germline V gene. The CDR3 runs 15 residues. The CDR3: CAISPQGQKNTEAFF. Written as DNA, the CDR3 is TGTGCCATCAGTCCCCAAGGACAGAAGAACACTGAAGCTTTCTTT.

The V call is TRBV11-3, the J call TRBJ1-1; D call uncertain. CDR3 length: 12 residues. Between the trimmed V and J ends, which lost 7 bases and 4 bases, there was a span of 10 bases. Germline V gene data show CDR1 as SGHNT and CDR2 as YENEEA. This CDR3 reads CASTVGSTEAFF. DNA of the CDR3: TGTGCCAGCACCGTAGGGTCCACTGAAGCTTTCTTT.

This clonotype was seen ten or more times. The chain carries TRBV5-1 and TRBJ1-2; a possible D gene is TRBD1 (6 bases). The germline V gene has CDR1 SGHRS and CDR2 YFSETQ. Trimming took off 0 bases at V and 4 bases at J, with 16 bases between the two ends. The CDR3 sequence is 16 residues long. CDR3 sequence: CASSLELDSLFYGYTF. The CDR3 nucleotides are TGCGCCAGCAGCTTGGAACTGGACAGCCTATTCTATGGCTACACCTTC.

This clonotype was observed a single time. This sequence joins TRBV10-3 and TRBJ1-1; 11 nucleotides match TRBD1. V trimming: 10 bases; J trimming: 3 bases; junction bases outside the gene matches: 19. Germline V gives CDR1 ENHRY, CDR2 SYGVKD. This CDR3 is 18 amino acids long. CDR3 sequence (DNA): TGTGCCACCAGCCCGGGACAGGGGGTTAAGAGGAGGGACACTGAAGCTTTCTTT. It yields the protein CATSPGQGVKRRDTEAFF.

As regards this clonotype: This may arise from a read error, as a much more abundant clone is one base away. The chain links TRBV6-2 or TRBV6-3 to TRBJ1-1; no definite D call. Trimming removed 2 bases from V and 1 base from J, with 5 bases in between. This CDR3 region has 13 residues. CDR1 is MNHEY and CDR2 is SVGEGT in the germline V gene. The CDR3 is CASSYRGNTEAFF. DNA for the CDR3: TGTGCCAGCAGTTACCGGGGGAACACTGAAGCTTTCTTT.

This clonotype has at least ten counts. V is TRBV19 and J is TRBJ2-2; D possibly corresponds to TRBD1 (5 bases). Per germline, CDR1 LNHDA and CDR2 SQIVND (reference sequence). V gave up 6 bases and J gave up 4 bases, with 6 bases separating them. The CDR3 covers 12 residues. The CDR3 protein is CASSQGTGELFF. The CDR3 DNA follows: TGTGCCAGTAGCCAGGGCACCGGGGAGCTGTTTTTT. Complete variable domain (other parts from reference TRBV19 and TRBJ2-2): DGGITQSPKYLFRKEGQNVTLSCEQNLNHDAMYWYRQDPGQGLRLIYYSQIVNDFQKGDIAEGYSVSREKKESFPLTVTSAQKNPTAFYLCASSQGTGELFFGEGSRLTVL.

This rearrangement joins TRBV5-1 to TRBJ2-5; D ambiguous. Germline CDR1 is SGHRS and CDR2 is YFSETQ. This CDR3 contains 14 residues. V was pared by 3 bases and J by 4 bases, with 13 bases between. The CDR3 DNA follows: TGCGCCAGCAGCTCCTACAAGGTTGGAGAGACCCAGTACTTC. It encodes CASSSYKVGETQYF.

The CDR3 reads CASSLDRGFSPLHF. CDR3 nucleotide sequence: TGTGCCAGCAGCCTGGACAGGGGGTTTTCACCCCTCCACTTT. The gene calls are TRBV7-9 and TRBJ1-6; TRBD1 agrees at 10 bases. The CDR3 sequence is 14 residues long. Germline V gene lookup returns CDR1 SEHNR and CDR2 FQNEAQ (reference sequence). The ends lost 5 bases at V and 9 bases at J; junction bases unmatched: 4.

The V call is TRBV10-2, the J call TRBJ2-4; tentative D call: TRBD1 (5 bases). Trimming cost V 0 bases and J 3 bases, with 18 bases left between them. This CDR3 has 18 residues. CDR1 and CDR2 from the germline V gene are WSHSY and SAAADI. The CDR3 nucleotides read TGCGCCAGCAGTGAGTCCCGGACAATCTTGATGGGCAAAAACATTCAGTACTTC. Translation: CASSESRTILMGKNIQYF.

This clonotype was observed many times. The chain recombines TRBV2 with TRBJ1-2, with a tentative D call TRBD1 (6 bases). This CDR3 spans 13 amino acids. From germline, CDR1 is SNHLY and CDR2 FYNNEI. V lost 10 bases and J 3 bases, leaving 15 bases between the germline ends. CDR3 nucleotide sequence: TGTGCCACATATTACAGGGAATACTATGGCTACACCTTC. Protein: CATYYREYYGYTF. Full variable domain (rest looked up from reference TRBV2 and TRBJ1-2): EPEVTQTPSHQVTQMGQEVILRCVPISNHLYFYWYRQILGQKVEFLVSFYNNEISEKSEIFDDQFSVERPDGSNFTLKIRSTKLEDSAMYFCATYYREYYGYTFGSGTRLTVV.

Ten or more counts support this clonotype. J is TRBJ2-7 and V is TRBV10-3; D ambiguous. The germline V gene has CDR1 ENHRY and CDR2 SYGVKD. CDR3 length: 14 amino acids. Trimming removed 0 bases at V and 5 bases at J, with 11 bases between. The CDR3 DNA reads TGTGCCATCAGTGAGTCGATACTTGAGGACGAGCAGTACTTC. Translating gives CAISESILEDEQYF.

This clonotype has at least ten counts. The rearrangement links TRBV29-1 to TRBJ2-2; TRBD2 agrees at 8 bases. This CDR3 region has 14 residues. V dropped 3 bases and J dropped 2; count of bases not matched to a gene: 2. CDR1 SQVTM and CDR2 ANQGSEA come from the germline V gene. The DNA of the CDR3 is TGCAGCGTTGATGCGGGAGGTAACACCGGGGAGCTGTTTTTT. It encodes CSVDAGGNTGELFF.

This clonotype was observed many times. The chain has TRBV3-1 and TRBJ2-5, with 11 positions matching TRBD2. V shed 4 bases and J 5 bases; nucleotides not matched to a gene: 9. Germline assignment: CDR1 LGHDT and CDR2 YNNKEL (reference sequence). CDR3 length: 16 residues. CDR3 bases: TGTGCCAGCAGCCGAGTAGCGGGAGGGGGTCGGGAGACCCAGTACTTC. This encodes CASSRVAGGGRETQYF.

DNA of the CDR3: TGTGCCAGCAGCCCAAATAGTCTGAGGTCTTCAACCTACGAGCAGTACTTC. It is translated as CASSPNSLRSSTYEQYF. The chain uses TRBV7-2 and TRBJ2-7; no clear D. Between the trimmed V and J ends, which lost 5 bases and 2 bases, there was a span of 22 bases. Germline V gene data show CDR1 as SGHTA and CDR2 as FQGNSA. The CDR3 covers 17 residues.

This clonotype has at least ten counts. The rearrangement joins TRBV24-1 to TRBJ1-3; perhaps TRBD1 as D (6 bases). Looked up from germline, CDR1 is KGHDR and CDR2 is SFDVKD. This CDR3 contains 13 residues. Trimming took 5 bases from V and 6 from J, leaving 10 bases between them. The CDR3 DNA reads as TGTGCCACCAGTGCTACAGGGTCAAACACCATATATTTT. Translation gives CATSATGSNTIYF.

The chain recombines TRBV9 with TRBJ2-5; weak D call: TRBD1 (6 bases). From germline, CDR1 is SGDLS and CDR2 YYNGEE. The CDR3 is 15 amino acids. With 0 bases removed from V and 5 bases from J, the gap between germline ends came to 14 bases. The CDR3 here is CASSVDPGQWETQYF. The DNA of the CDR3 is TGTGCCAGCAGCGTAGACCCCGGACAGTGGGAGACCCAGTACTTC. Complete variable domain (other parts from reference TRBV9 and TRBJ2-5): DSGVTQTPKHLITATGQRVTLRCSPRSGDLSVYWYQQSLDQGLQFLIQYYNGEERAKGNILERFSAQQFPDLHSELNLSSLELGDSALYFCASSVDPGQWETQYFGPGTRLLVL.